Listed here are 28 T cell receptor beta chains from one sample, sequenced in a study of blood T cell repertoires in COVID-19. Profiling relied on immunoSEQ multiplex PCR, and the TCRdb table lists in-frame clones only, not all of them. The sample has roughly 66,000 clones; 82% are singletons. Sequencing used peripheral blood. The receptors stem from a man in his sixties with acute or convalescent COVID-19.

The genes are TRBV3-1 (or the pseudogene TRBV3-2) and TRBJ2-7, with D possibly TRBD2 on 5 matching bases. The germline V gene has CDR1 LGHDT and CDR2 YNNKEL (reference sequence). The CDR3 covers 11 residues. Between the trimmed V and J ends, which lost 4 bases and 4 bases, there was a span of 5 bases. The CDR3 reads CASSRGYEQYV. In nucleotides, the CDR3 is TGTGCCAGCAGCCGAGGGTACGAGCAGTACGTC.

The chain's CDR3 is CAWSVHGSNEKLFF. The CDR3 coding sequence is TGTGCCTGGAGTGTACACGGTAGCAATGAAAAACTGTTTTTT. The chain joins TRBV30 to TRBJ1-4; D not resolved. V was cut by 0 bases and J by 5 bases, with 10 bases left in between. CDR1 and CDR2 from the germline V gene are GTSNPN and SVGIG (reference sequence). The CDR3 length is 14 residues.

The chain couples TRBV19 to TRBJ1-5; D is unresolved. This CDR3 region has 14 residues. V lost 2 bases and J lost 4, with 9 bases in between. The germline gives CDR1 LNHDA, CDR2 SQIVND (reference sequence). CDR3 in DNA: TGTGCCAGTAGTATATCCAGTTTTAATCAGCCCCAGCATTTT. Translated: CASSISSFNQPQHF.

The rearrangement joins TRBV4-3 to TRBJ1-2, with 11 bases fitting TRBD1. Unmatched junction bases numbered 10, after V lost 5 bases and J lost 8 bases. The germline V gene has CDR1 LGHNA and CDR2 YSLEER. CDR3 length: 15 amino acids. In DNA, the CDR3 is TGCGCCAGCAGCTCACAAGGACAGGGGGCCTTGGGCTACACCTTC. Translating it yields CASSSQGQGALGYTF.

J is TRBJ1-1 and V is TRBV6-5; TRBD1 is a possible D gene (6 bases). V lost 10 bases and J lost 1, with 19 bases in between. Germline CDR1 and CDR2: MNHEY and SVGAGI. This CDR3 is 15 amino acids long. The CDR3 nucleotides read TGTGCCACTGGGGGCCGCAGGATGGGGAACACTGAAGCTTTCTTT. Amino acids: CATGGRRMGNTEAFF.

V is TRBV19 and J is TRBJ2-7, with a weak D call TRBD1 (5 bases). Deletions cut 4 bases from V and 3 bases from J, with 16 bases between. Germline V gene sequence: CDR1 LNHDA, CDR2 SQIVND (reference sequence). The length of the CDR3 is 15 residues. The chain's CDR3 is CASSKARTTRYEQYF. The CDR3 DNA follows: TGTGCCAGTAGTAAAGCGCGGACAACCCGCTACGAGCAGTACTTC.

This clone was seen a handful of times. The J gene is TRBJ2-2, the V gene TRBV4-3; no clear D. Germline V gene lookup returns CDR1 LGHNA and CDR2 YSLEER. V lost 0 bases to trimming and J lost 7 bases, with 3 bases between them. The CDR3 length is 12 residues. Here the CDR3 DNA reads TGCGCCAGCAGCCAAGACGGCGGGGAGCTGTTTTTT. Amino acids: CASSQDGGELFF.

The genes are TRBV11-2 and TRBJ2-3; D may be TRBD1 (5 bases). This CDR3 is built from 14 residues. Trimming pared 5 bases from V and 4 bases from J, leaving 13 bases between. Germline-derived CDR1 and CDR2 are SGHAT and FQNNGV. CDR3 residues: CASSPEPGSDTQYF. The CDR3 coding sequence is TGTGCCAGCAGCCCAGAACCAGGGTCAGATACGCAGTATTTT.

The chain recombines TRBV10-3 with TRBJ1-6; D remains unclear. Germline values: CDR1 ENHRY, CDR2 SYGVKD. The V end lost 0 bases, the J end lost 5 bases, and 8 bases lay between the germline ends. CDR3 length: 15 amino acids. The CDR3 protein is CAISESWQNNSPLHF. The CDR3 bases are TGTGCCATCAGTGAGTCGTGGCAGAATAATTCACCCCTCCACTTT.

J is TRBJ2-1 and V is TRBV14, with 9 positions matching TRBD2. Germline-derived CDR1 and CDR2 are SGHDN and FVKESK. The CDR3 sequence is 15 residues long. V was pared by 4 bases and J by 15 bases, with 16 bases of the junction left unmatched. The CDR3 spells CASSPELIAGVNVFF. In nucleotides, the CDR3 is TGTGCCAGCAGCCCAGAGCTGATAGCGGGGGTGAATGTGTTCTTC.

The chain carries TRBV7-2 and TRBJ2-7; D might be TRBD2 (5 bases). Per the germline V gene, CDR1 is SGHTA and CDR2 is FQGNSA. Deletions cut 1 base from V and 3 bases from J, with 16 bases between. The CDR3 loop spans 16 amino acids. For the CDR3, the DNA is TGTGCCAGCAGCTTAGGACGTACGGGTGCGGGCTACGAGCAGTACTTC. Encoded protein: CASSLGRTGAGYEQYF.

The V gene is TRBV4-3, the J gene TRBJ1-6; D is unresolved. Trimming took 0 bases from V and 4 from J, leaving 7 bases between them. Germline lookup yields CDR1 LGHNA and CDR2 YSLEER. The CDR3 runs to 15 residues. CDR3 sequence reads: CASSQDTGYNSPLHF. CDR3 nucleotide sequence: TGCGCCAGCAGCCAAGATACGGGGTATAATTCACCCCTCCACTTT.

V gene TRBV5-1 combines with J gene TRBJ1-5; the match to TRBD1 covers 7 bases. CDR1 SGHRS and CDR2 YFSETQ come from the germline V gene. CDR3 length: 14 residues. V lost 10 bases, J lost 4 bases, and 11 bases stayed unmatched. The DNA for the CDR3 is TGCGCCGGCTCAATAGAGGGACAGAATCAGCCCCAGCATTTT. Protein product: CAGSIEGQNQPQHF.

The V call is TRBV9, the J call TRBJ1-1, with 8 bases fitting TRBD1. Germline trimming cut 0 bases from V and 1 base from J; bases unmatched to any gene: 2. This CDR3 spans 15 amino acids. Germline CDR1 and CDR2: SGDLS and YYNGEE. The CDR3: CASSVGGQGNTEAFF. Here the CDR3 DNA reads TGTGCCAGCAGCGTAGGAGGACAGGGGAACACTGAAGCTTTCTTT.

The chain carries TRBV4-1 and TRBJ1-1, with D possibly matching TRBD1 (6 bases). CDR3 size: 13 residues. V dropped 5 bases and J dropped 1 base, with 8 bases sitting between them. CDR1 is MGHRA and CDR2 is YSYEKL in the germline V gene. Here the CDR3 reads CASSKGQNTEAFF. The CDR3 DNA follows: TGCGCCAGCAGCAAGGGACAGAACACTGAAGCTTTCTTT.

The chain is built from TRBV5-6 and TRBJ2-5; 12 bases fit TRBD2. V gave up 4 bases and J gave up 5 bases; unmatched junction bases: 12. Germline CDR1 is SGHDT and CDR2 is YYEEEE. The CDR3 runs 17 residues. DNA of the CDR3: TGTGCCAGCAGCCCCGGACTAGCGGGGCCCTACGGGGAGACCCAGTACTTC. This sequence encodes CASSPGLAGPYGETQYF.

The chain uses TRBV19 and TRBJ1-2, with TRBD1 matching over 7 bases. CDR1 is LNHDA, CDR2 SQIVND, per germline (reference sequence). The ends lost 2 bases at V and 7 bases at J; junction bases unmatched: 19. The CDR3 covers 18 residues. The CDR3 is CASSIIPSGQTLRPGYTF. The CDR3 nucleotides read TGTGCCAGTAGTATAATACCCTCGGGACAGACCCTAAGGCCTGGCTACACCTTC. Filled out from reference TRBV19 and TRBJ1-2, the complete variable domain reads DGGITQSPKYLFRKEGQNVTLSCEQNLNHDAMYWYRQDPGQGLRLIYYSQIVNDFQKGDIAEGYSVSREKKESFPLTVTSAQKNPTAFYLCASSIIPSGQTLRPGYTFGSGTRLTVV.

The CDR3 bases are TGTGCCTGGAGTGGTGACAGGGTAGGGGAGCAGTACGTC. It yields the protein CAWSGDRVGEQYV. This rearrangement joins TRBV30 to TRBJ2-7; 7 bases align to TRBD1. With V trimmed by 1 base and J by 7 bases, 7 bases remained unmatched. The CDR3 runs 13 residues. The germline gives CDR1 GTSNPN, CDR2 SVGIG (reference sequence).

This chain links TRBV28 with TRBJ1-2; unclear D gene. Germline V gene lookup returns CDR1 MDHEN and CDR2 SYDVKM. With 6 bases removed from V and 6 bases from J, the gap between germline ends came to 8 bases. CDR3 length: 11 residues. CDR3 protein: CASRTLNGYTF. In DNA form, the CDR3 reads TGTGCCAGCAGGACTCTCAATGGCTACACCTTC.

This rearrangement joins TRBV7-9 to TRBJ1-5; D not resolved. Germline CDR1 reads SEHNR; CDR2 reads FQNEAQ (reference sequence). The CDR3 runs to 13 residues. V was shortened by 5 bases and J by 4 bases, with 9 bases between the two germline ends. CDR3 sequence: CASSEKENQPQHF. CDR3 coding DNA: TGTGCCAGCAGCGAGAAGGAGAATCAGCCCCAGCATTTT.

This clone was picked up many times. The chain links TRBV7-2 to TRBJ1-3; maybe TRBD1 (6 bases). This CDR3 is built from 15 residues. Looked up from germline, CDR1 is SGHTA and CDR2 is FQGNSA. V shed 5 bases and J shed 1 base, with 12 bases lying between them. CDR3: CASSTGPSSGNTIYF. CDR3 coding DNA: TGTGCCAGCAGCACAGGGCCTAGTTCTGGAAACACCATATATTTT.

The chain recombines TRBV30 with TRBJ2-7; 8 nucleotides line up with TRBD1. The ends lost 3 bases at V and 7 bases at J; junction bases unmatched: 14. The V gene's germline CDR1 is GTSNPN and CDR2 SVGIG (reference sequence). CDR3 length equals 15 residues. CDR3 in amino acids: CAWRATGTGNLEQYF. CDR3 bases: TGTGCCTGGAGGGCTACCGGGACAGGAAATCTAGAGCAGTACTTC.

This clone showed up just a few times. The V call is TRBV29-1, the J call TRBJ2-5; D ambiguous. Per the germline V gene, CDR1 is SQVTM and CDR2 is ANQGSEA. This CDR3 has 13 residues. V was clipped by 7 bases and J by 2 bases, with 14 bases between them. CDR3 DNA: TGCAGCGCCGCGCCGGGTCTGCAAGAGACCCAGTACTTC. Translated, it gives CSAAPGLQETQYF. The complete variable domain, with remaining parts taken from reference TRBV29-1 and TRBJ2-5, reads SAVISQKPSRDICQRGTSLTIQCQVDSQVTMMFWYRQQPGQSLTLIATANQGSEATYESGFVIDKFPISRPNLTFSTLTVSNMSPEDSSIYLCSAAPGLQETQYFGPGTRLLVL.

This chain links TRBV6-6 with TRBJ1-2, with unresolved D. Per germline, CDR1 MNHNY and CDR2 SVGAGI (reference sequence). This CDR3 spans 10 amino acids. Trimming took off 8 bases at V and 4 bases at J, with 5 bases between the two ends. The chain's CDR3 is CASPFYGYTF. CDR3 nucleotide sequence: TGTGCCAGCCCCTTCTATGGCTACACCTTC.

The chain employs TRBV5-4 and TRBJ2-7, with D maybe TRBD2 (6 bases). Trimming pared 5 bases from V and 2 bases from J, leaving 17 bases between. The germline V gene encodes CDR1 SGHNT and CDR2 YYREEE (reference sequence). The CDR3 covers 15 residues. CDR3 loop: CASSLAGTEAYEQYF. CDR3 sequence (DNA): TGTGCCAGCAGTTTAGCCGGGACTGAGGCCTACGAGCAGTACTTC.

J is TRBJ1-1 and V is TRBV6-1, with 10 bases lining up with TRBD1. Per the germline V gene, CDR1 is MNHNS and CDR2 is SASEGT. V lost 2 bases and J lost 3; bases outside the gene matches: 3. The CDR3 totals 15 residues. The CDR3 DNA reads TGTGCCAGCAGTGAATGGGGGACAGGGGACACTGAAGCTTTCTTT. It encodes CASSEWGTGDTEAFF.

In its sample, this clone was seen a few times. The chain links TRBV5-1 to TRBJ2-5, with 12 bases lining up with TRBD2. Germline CDR1 and CDR2: SGHRS and YFSETQ. V trimming: 3 bases; J trimming: 2 bases; junction bases outside the gene matches: 5. This CDR3 region has 16 residues. The DNA for the CDR3 is TGCGCCAGCAGCTCTGGACTAGCGGGGACACAAGAGACCCAGTACTTC. This translates into CASSSGLAGTQETQYF. Full variable domain (outside the CDR3, taken from reference TRBV5-1 and TRBJ2-5): KAGVTQTPRYLIKTRGQQVTLSCSPISGHRSVSWYQQTPGQGLQFLFEYFSETQRNKGNFPGRFSGRQFSNSRSEMNVSTLELGDSALYLCASSSGLAGTQETQYFGPGTRLLVL.

This sequence joins TRBV5-1 and TRBJ2-1; D possibly corresponds to TRBD2 (7 bases). Germline V CDR1 and CDR2: SGHRS, YFSETQ. This CDR3 has 16 amino acids. Trimming stripped 0 bases from V and 7 bases from J, with 17 bases between. CDR3 sequence (DNA): TGCGCCAGCAGCTTGGCTCCTCTAGGGGGAGGGAATGAGCAGTTCTTC. Translation gives CASSLAPLGGGNEQFF. Full variable domain (missing parts from reference TRBV5-1 and TRBJ2-1): KAGVTQTPRYLIKTRGQQVTLSCSPISGHRSVSWYQQTPGQGLQFLFEYFSETQRNKGNFPGRFSGRQFSNSRSEMNVSTLELGDSALYLCASSLAPLGGGNEQFFGPGTRLTVL.